These 13 T cell receptor beta chains were sequenced from one sample in a study of blood T cell repertoires in COVID-19. Using immunoSEQ multiplex PCR, the repertoire was profiled, and TCRdb retains in-frame clones only, with some absent. The sample has roughly 230,000 clones; 75% to 90% are singletons. Material: peripheral blood. The receptors stem from a woman aged 40 to 50 who had recovered from COVID-19.

The rearrangement uses TRBV19 and TRBJ2-4; 7 bases map to TRBD1. CDR1 and CDR2 from the germline V gene are LNHDA and SQIVND (reference sequence). V dropped 8 bases and J dropped 3; count of bases not matched to a gene: 7. The CDR3 is made up of 14 amino acids. CDR3: CASGTVSYKNIQYF. CDR3 nucleotides: TGTGCCAGTGGGACAGTTTCGTACAAAAACATTCAGTACTTC.

This sequence joins TRBV24-1 and TRBJ2-3; perhaps TRBD1 as D (5 bases). V gave up 3 bases and J gave up 3 bases, with 15 bases separating them. Germline V gives CDR1 KGHDR, CDR2 SFDVKD. The CDR3 extends over 16 amino acids. This CDR3 is CATSDPGRAGTDTQYF. DNA of the CDR3: TGTGCCACCAGTGATCCAGGGCGCGCCGGGACAGATACGCAGTATTTT.

The chain recombines TRBV7-9 with TRBJ1-3; the D is unclear. Per the germline V gene, CDR1 is SEHNR and CDR2 is FQNEAQ (reference sequence). The ends were cut back, 5 bases at V and 0 bases at J, with 14 bases in the middle. There are 16 residues in the CDR3. The CDR3 DNA reads as TGTGCCAGCAGCCCCAATACAGTATTCTCTGGAAACACCATATATTTT. This gives the protein CASSPNTVFSGNTIYF.

The rearrangement links TRBV2 to TRBJ2-2; maybe TRBD2 (6 bases). Between the trimmed V and J ends, which lost 6 bases and 5 bases, there was a span of 16 bases. Germline loops: CDR1 SNHLY, CDR2 FYNNEI. This CDR3 region has 15 residues. CDR3 nucleotide sequence: TGTGCCAGCAGCGCCGCCTCGGGAGCGACCGGGGAGCTGTTTTTT. It translates to CASSAASGATGELFF.

This clone was detected once. Relative to the germline gene, one junction end is altered; a read error may explain this. V usage is TRBV3-1 (or the pseudogene TRBV3-2) and J usage is TRBJ1-2, with D perhaps TRBD1 (5 bases). This CDR3 region has 13 residues. Germline loops: CDR1 LGHDT, CDR2 YNNKEL (reference sequence). The DNA of the CDR3 is TGTGCCAGCTGCCAATCAGGGTTACGGGGCTACACCTTC. Its translation is CASCQSGLRGYTF.

The chain is built from TRBV2 and TRBJ2-7; TRBD2 aligns across 7 bases. Unmatched junction bases numbered 7, after V lost 5 bases and J lost 3 bases. CDR1 is SNHLY and CDR2 is FYNNEI in the germline V gene. The CDR3 has 14 residues. The CDR3 sequence: CASSPREISYEQYF. DNA of the CDR3: TGTGCCAGCAGTCCGCGGGAGATTAGCTACGAGCAGTACTTC.

This chain uses TRBV11-2 with TRBJ1-2; 7 positions agree with TRBD1. The CDR3 totals 14 residues. Germline V gives CDR1 SGHAT, CDR2 FQNNGV. J gave up 10 bases and V 5 bases, and 13 bases lay outside the gene matches. CDR3 DNA sequence: TGTGCCAGCAGCGACCGACAGGGACTTTCATCCTACACCTTC. Translated, it gives CASSDRQGLSSYTF.

The chain links TRBV5-1 to TRBJ2-7; TRBD1 might be the D (7 bases). Germline CDR1 is SGHRS and CDR2 is YFSETQ. V lost 4 bases and J lost 0, with 14 bases in between. This CDR3 has 15 amino acids. DNA of the CDR3: TGCGCCAGCAGCCCGGAGGGACAGAGCTCCTACGAGCAGTACTTC. It specifies CASSPEGQSSYEQYF.

The rearrangement uses TRBV7-9 and TRBJ1-4; TRBD1 aligns across 11 bases. Trimming took 5 bases from V and 13 from J; bases not matched to a gene: 15. Looked up from germline, CDR1 is SEHNR and CDR2 is FQNEAQ (reference sequence). The CDR3 runs 16 residues. The CDR3: CASSLFMDRGQVGLFF. CDR3 DNA sequence: TGTGCCAGCAGCCTCTTTATGGACAGGGGGCAAGTAGGACTGTTTTTT.

The table lists this clone with a few counts. The rearrangement uses TRBV19 and TRBJ2-1; no clear D. V dropped 2 bases and J dropped 9 bases, with 8 bases sitting between them. Germline V gene data show CDR1 as LNHDA and CDR2 as SQIVND (reference sequence). This CDR3 is built from 12 residues. The DNA for the CDR3 is TGTGCCAGTAGTATACACCAGGTTGAGCAGTTCTTC. Translating it yields CASSIHQVEQFF.

The V gene is TRBV4-1, the J gene TRBJ2-1; 11 bases map to TRBD2. The CDR3 length is 16 residues. Trimming at V came to 4 bases and at J to 9 bases, leaving 11 bases not matched to a gene. The germline gives CDR1 MGHRA, CDR2 YSYEKL. CDR3 sequence reads: CASSPWGTSGGGEQFF. CDR3 bases: TGCGCCAGCAGCCCGTGGGGGACTAGCGGCGGGGGTGAGCAGTTCTTC.

CDR3 loop: CASSQEGQVSPLHF. CDR3 bases: TGTGCCAGCTCCCAAGAGGGACAGGTATCACCCCTCCACTTT. The rearrangement uses TRBV19 and TRBJ1-6; 8 positions match TRBD1. The CDR3 is 14 residues long. Germline V lookup: CDR1 LNHDA, CDR2 SQIVND (reference sequence). Trimming cost V 9 bases and J 10 bases; bases outside gene matches: 11.

The rearrangement links TRBV4-3 to TRBJ1-5, with TRBD1 matching over 10 bases. Germline values: CDR1 LGHNA, CDR2 YSLEER. Trimming removed 0 bases from V and 7 bases from J; junction bases left unmatched: 0. This CDR3 has 14 amino acids. As DNA, the CDR3 is TGCGCCAGCAGCCAAGAGACAGGGGGCCAGCCCCAGCATTTT. It codes for CASSQETGGQPQHF.